This TCR beta chain is drawn from a study of response to subunit inactivated influenza vaccine. A single record per CDR3 protein comes from TCRdb applying MiXCR to the RT-PCR reads. Among more than 550,000 distinct CDR3 sequences listed, approximately 10% were seen once. Per the germline V gene, CDR1 is MNHEY and CDR2 is SMNVEV (reference sequence). This CDR3 comprises 20 residues. Trimming cost V 5 bases and J 2 bases; bases outside gene matches: 14. This sample also belongs to another study, concerning T cells expressing NK-cell markers. That source notes: As the method of synthesis, 5'RACE template switching with UMIs yielded TCR beta cDNA. Sorted CD3+CD56+NKG2C+, CD3+CD56+NKG2C- and CD3+CD56-NKG2C+ T cells provided the TCR beta repertoires. About 1.0-8% of CD8+ T cells in roughly six donors belonged to dominant NKG2C+ clonotypes. A few donors' CD3+CD56-NKG2C+ cells were dominated by the same clonotypes.

The TCR sequence derives from a man in his fifties who received an inactivated influenza vaccine. The chain combines TRBV27 with TRBJ2-3; 15 positions match TRBD2. The input for sequencing was PBMCs from blood, taken on the day of vaccination. CDR3 sequence: CASSLWGLAGGYKDTDTQYF. DNA of the CDR3: TGTGCCAGCAGTCTGTGGGGACTAGCGGGGGGCTATAAGGACACAGATACGCAGTATTTT.